This record concerns one TCR beta chain sequence. The method was immunoSEQ multiplex PCR; TCRdb's version includes in-frame clones alone and lacks a portion of them. The sample contains some 220,000 clones, more than 80% of which appear only once. This entry is derived from a study of blood T cell repertoires in COVID-19. Overall study context: From the United States, Italy and Spain came samples of acute and convalescent COVID-19. T cells, B-cell-depleted T cells, or PBMCs supplied cDNA or gDNA.

V lost 1 base, J lost 0 bases, and 4 bases stayed unmatched. This CDR3 comprises 16 residues. Per germline, CDR1 LGHNA and CDR2 YNFKEQ. The sequenced sample was peripheral blood. This receptor was identified in a woman in her 30s with COVID-19, enrolled during active disease. The V and J genes are TRBV4-2 and TRBJ2-3, with TRBD2 identical over 7 bases. In DNA form, the CDR3 reads TGTGCCAGCAGCCAAGGCACTAGCGTGAGCACAGATACGCAGTATTTT. Protein product: CASSQGTSVSTDTQYF.